The subject of this entry is one TCR beta chain. Its antigen is unidentified. The CDR3 has 13 amino acids. The junction had 7 bases not matched to a gene; V was cut back by 5 bases and J by 7 bases. CDR1 and CDR2 from the germline V gene are MNHNS and SASEGT. Treatment defined: approximately 9-day PBMC culture with coronavirus spike peptide pools or control peptides (ViraFEST assay). This specimen belongs to a study of vaccination and CD4 T cells after COVID-19. With the Oncomine TCR Beta short-read assay, DNA from cultured CD4+ T cells was sequenced. TCRdb redid the calling of the PCR reads with MiXCR, one entry per CDR3 protein. The sample includes approximately 24,000 distinct CDR3 sequences, about 41% of them seen just once.

This sequence originates from a human donor who had recovered from COVID-19. Sequenced input: CD4+ T cells from blood, cultured in vitro. This rearrangement joins TRBV6-1 to TRBJ1-1, with TRBD1 matching 7 bases. CDR3 bases: TGTGCCAGCAGTCCACCGGGACAGATTGAAGCTTTCTTT. Translation: CASSPPGQIEAFF.